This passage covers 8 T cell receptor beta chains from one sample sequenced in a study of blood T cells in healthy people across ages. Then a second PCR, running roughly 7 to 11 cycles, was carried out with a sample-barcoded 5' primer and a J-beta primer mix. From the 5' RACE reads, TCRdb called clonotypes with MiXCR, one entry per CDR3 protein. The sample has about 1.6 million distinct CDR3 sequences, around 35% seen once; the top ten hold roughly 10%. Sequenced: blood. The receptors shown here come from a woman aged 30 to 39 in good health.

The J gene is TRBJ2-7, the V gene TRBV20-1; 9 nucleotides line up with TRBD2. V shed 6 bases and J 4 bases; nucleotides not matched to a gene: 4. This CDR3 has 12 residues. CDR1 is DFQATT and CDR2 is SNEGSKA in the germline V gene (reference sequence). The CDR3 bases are TGCAGTGCGGTGACTAGCGGATACGAGCAGTACTTC. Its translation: CSAVTSGYEQYF.

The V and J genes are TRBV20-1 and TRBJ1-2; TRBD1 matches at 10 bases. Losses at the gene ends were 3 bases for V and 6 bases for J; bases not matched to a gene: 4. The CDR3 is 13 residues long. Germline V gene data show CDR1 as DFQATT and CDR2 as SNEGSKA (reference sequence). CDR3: CSARTGGFNGYTF. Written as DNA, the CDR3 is TGCAGTGCTAGGACAGGGGGCTTTAATGGCTACACCTTC.

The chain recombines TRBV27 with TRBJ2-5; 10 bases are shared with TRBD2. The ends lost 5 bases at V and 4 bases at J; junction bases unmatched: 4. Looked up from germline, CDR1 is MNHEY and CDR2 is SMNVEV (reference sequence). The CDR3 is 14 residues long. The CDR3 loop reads CASSGTSEGETQYF. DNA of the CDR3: TGTGCCAGCAGTGGGACTAGCGAGGGAGAGACCCAGTACTTC.

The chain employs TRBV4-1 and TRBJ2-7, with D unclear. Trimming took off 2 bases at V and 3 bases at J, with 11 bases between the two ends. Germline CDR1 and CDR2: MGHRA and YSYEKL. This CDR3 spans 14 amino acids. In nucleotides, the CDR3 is TGCGCCAGCAGCCAAATTGGACGGCGCTACGAGCAGTACTTC. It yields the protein CASSQIGRRYEQYF.

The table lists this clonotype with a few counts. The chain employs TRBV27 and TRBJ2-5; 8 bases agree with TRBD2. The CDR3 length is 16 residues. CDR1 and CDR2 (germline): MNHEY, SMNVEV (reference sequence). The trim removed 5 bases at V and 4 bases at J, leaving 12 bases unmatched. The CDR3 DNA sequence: TGTGCCAGCAGTCCTACCGGTAGCGGGGCCCGAGAGACCCAGTACTTC. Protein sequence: CASSPTGSGARETQYF.

CDR3 protein: CSARDSDKGRYEQYF. The CDR3 DNA reads as TGCAGTGCTAGAGATTCCGACAAGGGGAGGTACGAGCAGTACTTC. The rearrangement links TRBV20-1 to TRBJ2-7, with a weak D call TRBD2 (6 bases). Per germline, CDR1 DFQATT and CDR2 SNEGSKA (reference sequence). V shed 0 bases and J shed 4 bases, with 16 bases lying between them. The CDR3 runs to 15 residues.

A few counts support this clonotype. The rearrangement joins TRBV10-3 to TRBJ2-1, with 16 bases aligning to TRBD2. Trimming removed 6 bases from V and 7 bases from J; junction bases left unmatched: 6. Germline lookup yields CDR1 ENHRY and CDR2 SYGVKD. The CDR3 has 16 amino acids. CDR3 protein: CAISGTSGGVSNEQFF. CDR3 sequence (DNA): TGTGCCATCAGCGGGACTAGCGGGGGGGTATCGAATGAGCAGTTCTTC.

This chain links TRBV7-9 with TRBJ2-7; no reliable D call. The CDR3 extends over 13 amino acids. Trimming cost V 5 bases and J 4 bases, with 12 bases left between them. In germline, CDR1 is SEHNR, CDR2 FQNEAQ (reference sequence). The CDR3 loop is CASSPKRRYEQYF. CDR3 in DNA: TGTGCCAGCAGCCCGAAACGTAGATACGAGCAGTACTTC.